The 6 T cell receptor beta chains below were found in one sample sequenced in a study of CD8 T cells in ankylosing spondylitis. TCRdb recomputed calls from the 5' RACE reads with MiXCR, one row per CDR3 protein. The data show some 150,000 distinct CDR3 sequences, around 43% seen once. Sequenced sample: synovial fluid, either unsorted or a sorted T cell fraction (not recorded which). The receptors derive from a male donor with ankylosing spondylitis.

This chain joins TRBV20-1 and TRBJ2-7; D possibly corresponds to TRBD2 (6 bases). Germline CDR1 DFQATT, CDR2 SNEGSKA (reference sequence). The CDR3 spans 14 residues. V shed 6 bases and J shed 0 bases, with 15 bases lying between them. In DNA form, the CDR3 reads TGCAGTGCCCCATTTGCGGGGCACTCCTACGAGCAGTACTTC. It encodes CSAPFAGHSYEQYF.

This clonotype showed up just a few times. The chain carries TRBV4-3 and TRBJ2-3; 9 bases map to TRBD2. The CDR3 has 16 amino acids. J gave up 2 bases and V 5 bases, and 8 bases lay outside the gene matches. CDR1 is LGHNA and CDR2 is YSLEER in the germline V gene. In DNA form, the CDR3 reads TGCGCCAGCAGCAAACAACTAGCGGGTCTCACAGATACGCAGTATTTT. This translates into CASSKQLAGLTDTQYF.

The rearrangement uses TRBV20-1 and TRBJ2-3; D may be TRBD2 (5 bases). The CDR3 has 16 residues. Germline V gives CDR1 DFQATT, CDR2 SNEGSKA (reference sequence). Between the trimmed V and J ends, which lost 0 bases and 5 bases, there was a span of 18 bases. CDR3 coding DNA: TGCAGTGCTAGAGATGCTAGCCCCGAGGGTGGAGATACGCAGTATTTT. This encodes CSARDASPEGGDTQYF.

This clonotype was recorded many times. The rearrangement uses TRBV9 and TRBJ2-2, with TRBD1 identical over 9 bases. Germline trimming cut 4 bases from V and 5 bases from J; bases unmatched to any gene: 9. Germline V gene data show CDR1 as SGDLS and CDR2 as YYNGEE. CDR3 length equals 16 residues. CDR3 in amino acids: CASSQSGTGTTGELFF. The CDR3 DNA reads TGTGCCAGCAGCCAATCCGGGACAGGGACGACCGGGGAGCTGTTTTTT.

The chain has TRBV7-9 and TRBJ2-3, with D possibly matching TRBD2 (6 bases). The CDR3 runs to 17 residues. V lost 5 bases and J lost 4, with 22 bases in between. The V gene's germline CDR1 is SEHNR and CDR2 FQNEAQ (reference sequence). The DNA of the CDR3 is TGTGCCAGCAGCCGGTTCGCGGGACTTCGAGAAGCAGATACGCAGTATTTT. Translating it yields CASSRFAGLREADTQYF.

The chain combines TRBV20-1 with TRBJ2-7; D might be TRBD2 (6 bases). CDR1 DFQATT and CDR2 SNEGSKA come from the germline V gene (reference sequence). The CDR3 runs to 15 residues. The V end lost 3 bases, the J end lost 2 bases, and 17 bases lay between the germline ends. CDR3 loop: CSASRKVGTPYEQYF. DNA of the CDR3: TGCAGTGCTAGCAGAAAGGTGGGGACTCCCTACGAGCAGTACTTC.